This entry lists 10 T cell receptor beta chains sequenced from one sample in a study of tissue T cells after allogeneic stem cell transplantation. The repertoire was sequenced with immunoSEQ multiplex PCR; TCRdb's copy has only in-frame clones and lacks some. The sample records some 22,000 clones, roughly three quarters being singletons. The sample consisted of blood. The receptors derive from a female BALB/c mouse in good health. The mouse strain carries the MHC haplotype H2-d.

As for this clone: Here the gene names and germline are mouse. Read coverage stops 1 residue before the CDR3 terminus; the germline J gene supplies the remainder. The chain uses TRBV4 and TRBJ2-5; TRBD2 aligns across 12 bases. Germline loops: CDR1 LGHDT, CDR2 YNNKQL (reference sequence). Trimming took 4 bases from V and 4 from J; bases not matched to a gene: 3. CDR3 length: 15 amino acids. The DNA read from the CDR3 is TGTGCCAGCAGCTTCGACTGGGGGGGCAAAGACACCCAGTAC. Its translation is CASSFDWGGKDTQY. The whole CDR3 protein is CASSFDWGGKDTQYF.

Concerning this clone itself: The listed genes are named as in mouse. The read ends 1 residue early relative to the CDR3; the germline J gene fills the gap. This sequence joins TRBV19 and TRBJ2-3; D is undetermined. The CDR3 runs 12 residues. Germline CDR1 is FNHDT and CDR2 is SITEND (reference sequence). Trimming removed 3 bases at V and 1 base at J, with 3 bases between. The sequenced part of the CDR3 DNA is TGTGCCAGCAGTAAGGGTGCAGAAACGCTGTAT. Translation: CASSKGAETLY. The complete CDR3 reads CASSKGAETLYF. Full variable domain (missing parts from reference TRBV19 and TRBJ2-3): GGIITQTPKFLIGQEGQKLTLKCQQNFNHDTMYWYRQDSGKGLRLIYYSITENDLQKGDLSEGYDASREKKSSFSLTVTSAQKNEMAVFLCASSKGAETLYFGSGTRLTVL.

With regard to this clone: Mouse gene names apply. The read ends 1 residue before the CDR3 terminus; that terminus is restored from the germline J gene. This chain connects TRBV13-2 to TRBJ1-2; D is perhaps TRBD1 (5 bases). Trimming took off 4 bases at V and 0 bases at J, with 10 bases between the two ends. Germline CDR1 and CDR2: NNHNN and SYGAGS (reference sequence). The CDR3 has 14 amino acids. The DNA read from the CDR3 is TGTGCCAGCGGTCCAGGGAGTGCAAACTCCGACTACACC. Its translation is CASGPGSANSDYT. The whole CDR3 sequence reads CASGPGSANSDYTF.

Concerning this clone itself: The gene symbols are mouse symbols. The read finishes 1 residue shy of the CDR3 end, and the germline J gene is used to complete it. V usage is TRBV5 and J usage is TRBJ2-7; 12 positions match TRBD2. The CDR3 consists of 16 residues. V lost 5 bases, J lost 4 bases, and 9 bases stayed unmatched. CDR1 is LGHNA and CDR2 is YNLKQL in the germline V gene (reference sequence). The CDR3: CASSARDWGASYEQYF. The sequenced CDR3 bases are TGTGCCAGCAGCGCCCGGGACTGGGGGGCCTCTTATGAACAGTAC.

Regarding this clone: Genes here carry mouse names. The read stops 1 residue short of the end of the CDR3; the missing end is completed from the germline J gene. The chain is built from TRBV31 and TRBJ1-4; 9 bases fit TRBD1. V lost 3 bases and J lost 3; bases outside the gene matches: 2. The CDR3 has 14 residues. Germline CDR1 GKSSPN, CDR2 SITVG. CDR3 loop: CAWRQGAPNERLFF. CDR3 bases read: TGTGCCTGGAGACAGGGGGCGCCCAACGAAAGATTATTT.

On this clone itself: Mouse gene names apply. The read ends 1 residue early relative to the CDR3; the germline J gene fills the gap. The chain uses TRBV1 and TRBJ2-7, with D possibly being TRBD1 (5 bases). The CDR3 is 13 residues long. Germline assignment: CDR1 NSQYPW and CDR2 LRSPGD (reference sequence). Trimming left V 1 base short and J 3 bases short, with 7 bases between. The sequenced part of the CDR3 DNA is TGCACCTGCAGTGCAGGGACAAACTATGAACAGTAC. The encoded protein is CTCSAGTNYEQY. The entire CDR3 reads CTCSAGTNYEQYF.

As concerns this clone: Genes here carry mouse names. The sequenced fragment ends 1 residue before the CDR3 boundary, so the rest is inferred from the germline J gene. The chain links TRBV13-1 to TRBJ1-6; D unclear. TRBJ1-6 is reported as an ORF; its role is uncertain. Germline assignment: CDR1 NSHNY and CDR2 SYGAGN. The CDR3 is 15 amino acids. Trimming took off 2 bases at V and 0 bases at J, with 6 bases between the two ends. The covered CDR3 bases are TGTGCCAGCAGTGAATGGGATTCCTATAATTCGCCCCTCTAC. It yields the protein CASSEWDSYNSPLY. The full-length CDR3 reads as CASSEWDSYNSPLYF.

This clone was seen only a few times. Mouse germline and gene names are used. The DNA ends 1 residue before the CDR3 does, and the rest of the CDR3 is filled in from the germline J gene. The rearrangement links TRBV19 to TRBJ2-7; 12 nucleotides align to TRBD2. The ends lost 5 bases at V and 1 base at J; junction bases unmatched: 4. This CDR3 spans 15 amino acids. Per the germline V gene, CDR1 is FNHDT and CDR2 is SITEND (reference sequence). Partial CDR3 DNA: TGTGCCAGCAGCCTGGACTGGGGGGGTTCCTATGAACAGTAC. Encoded protein: CASSLDWGGSYEQY. The entire CDR3 reads CASSLDWGGSYEQYF.

Note on this clone: The gene names here belong to mouse. The read gets to within 1 residue of the CDR3 end, and the germline J gene fills in the rest. The V and J genes are TRBV3 and TRBJ2-3; D not certain. This CDR3 region has 14 residues. The germline V gene encodes CDR1 SNHLY and CDR2 FYNGKV (reference sequence). The V end was cut by 1 base, the J end by 0 bases, with 5 bases between. The CDR3 loop is CASSLEGSAETLYF. The sequenced CDR3 bases are TGTGCCAGCAGCTTAGAGGGTAGTGCAGAAACGCTGTAT.

Remarks on this clone: Gene names are mouse gene names. The CDR3 end is not reached by the read, which stops 1 residue before it; the germline J gene fills it in. V gene TRBV29 combines with J gene TRBJ2-7, with 11 bases matching TRBD2. V trimming: 3 bases; J trimming: 6 bases; junction bases outside the gene matches: 1. Germline values: CDR1 MSHET, CDR2 SYDVDS. The CDR3 has 13 residues. The CDR3 bases that were read are TGTGCTAGCAGTTTTACTGGGGGGGCTGAACAGTAC. Translating gives CASSFTGGAEQY. The whole CDR3 region reads CASSFTGGAEQYF.